This entry describes one TCR beta chain. Its antigen is not identified. Here immunoSEQ multiplex PCR was the method, and the copy in TCRdb shows in-frame clones only, minus some. The sample carries about 81,000 clones, roughly 90% recorded once. These data are taken from a study of Tregs in tolerant kidney transplant recipients. Study-wide results and limits: Donor-specific Treg expansion exceeded global Treg expansion in tolerant patients, suggesting antigen drive. For some patients, primers changed over time, blocking nucleotide-level comparison.

Recipients received nonmyeloablative bone marrow transplants from related graft donors, with transient mixed chimerism. Thawed PBMCs were FACS-sorted into unstimulated CD4+CD25+CD127- regulatory T cells, CD4+CD25- non-regulatory cells, CD4 and CD8 cells. The germline gives CDR1 MNHEY, CDR2 SVGAGI. With 6 bases clipped from V and 3 bases from J, the junction kept 4 bases outside the gene matches. The CDR3 extends over 15 amino acids. The receptor was isolated from a human patient who received a combined kidney and bone marrow transplant. Part of the T cell pool may stem from the graft donor. This specimen was CD4+ T cells from blood (PBMCs), taken 24 months after the transplant. V gene TRBV6-5 combines with J gene TRBJ2-2; TRBD1 matches at 10 bases. Written as DNA, the CDR3 is TGTGCCAGCAGAAGGGACAGGGGCTACACCGGGGAGCTGTTTTTT. Translating gives CASRRDRGYTGELFF.